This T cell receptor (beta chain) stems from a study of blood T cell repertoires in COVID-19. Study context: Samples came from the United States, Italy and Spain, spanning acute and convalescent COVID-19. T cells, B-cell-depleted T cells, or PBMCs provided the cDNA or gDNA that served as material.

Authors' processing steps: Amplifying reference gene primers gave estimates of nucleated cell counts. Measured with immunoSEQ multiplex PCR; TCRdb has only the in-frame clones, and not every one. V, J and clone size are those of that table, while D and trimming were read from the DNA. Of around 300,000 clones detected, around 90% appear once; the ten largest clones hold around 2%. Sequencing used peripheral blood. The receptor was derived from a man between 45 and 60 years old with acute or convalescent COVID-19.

CDR3 loop: CASPEDTGELFF. CDR3 DNA sequence: TGTGCCAGCCCTGAGGACACCGGGGAGCTGTTTTTT. The chain links TRBV11-2 to TRBJ2-2; D remains unclear. V lost 8 bases to trimming and J lost 3 bases, with 7 bases between them. Germline CDR1 SGHAT, CDR2 FQNNGV. The CDR3 sequence is 12 residues long.